This T cell receptor (beta chain) was recovered during a study of blood T cell repertoires in COVID-19. Study in general: The origin of the acute and convalescent COVID-19 samples was the United States, Italy and Spain. PBMCs, B-cell-depleted T cells, or T cells were the source of the cDNA or gDNA that made up the material.

Membership in each cohort depended on participant-reported clinical history. Produced via immunoSEQ multiplex PCR; TCRdb's table is partial and in-frame only. Here the sample spans about 200,000 clones, more than 85% being singletons. The ends were cut back, 9 bases at V and 6 bases at J, with 11 bases in the middle. The CDR3 spans 11 residues. Per the germline V gene, CDR1 is MNHEY and CDR2 is SVGAGI. V is TRBV6-5 and J is TRBJ1-2; D call uncertain. The sequence derives from a woman aged 40 to 50 in a cohort exposed to, infected with or recovered from COVID-19 (not recorded which). What was sequenced was PBMCs or T cells enriched from blood (not recorded which). This chain's CDR3 is CASRTQDGYTF. In nucleotides, the CDR3 is TGTGCCAGTCGAACCCAGGATGGCTACACCTTC.